The TCR beta chain under discussion was sequenced for a study of control samples from healthy donors and cancer patients (dated by TCRdb to between 2020 and 2021). Comments on this clone: No antigen is known for it. Base qualities are missing; no much larger clone stands one base away.

The library came from the immunoSEQ multiplex PCR assay. In its TCRdb copy, this immuneACCESS table keeps in-frame sequences only and misses some clones. Where compared with another copy, unresolved V genes explain less than half of these, and the others have no known cause. A total of tens of thousands of clones appear in this sample, around 91% of them only once. In total, the top ten clones hold under 7.5% of the sample. The source of this sequence is a man aged 45 to 65 in good health. The material sequenced was blood.

CDR3 sequence: CASSSTGQGYEQYF. The sequenced DNA is TGTGCCAGCAGCAGTACTGGACAGGGCTACGAGCAGTACTTC. This chain joins TRBV5-4 to TRBJ2-7; a stretch of 8 junction bases matches TRBD1. CDR1 SGHNT and CDR2 YYREEE are derived from the germline V gene (reference sequence). Taken from cysteine to phenylalanine, the CDR3 has 14 residues. The sequence is cut down to CDR3 DNA, 42 bases in frame from base 1. From V the trimming removes 4 bases and from J it removes 3 bases, while the gene matches leave 6 bases of the junction unaccounted for. Supplemented by the reference TRBV5-4 and TRBJ2-7 proteins around the CDR3, the complete variable domain is ETGVTQSPTHLIKTRGQQVTLRCSSQSGHNTVSWYQQALGQGPQFIFQYYREEENGRGNFPPRFSGLQFPNYSSELNVNALELDDSALYLCASSSTGQGYEQYFGPGTRLTVT.